The clone carrying this T cell receptor beta chain was seen once. Its target is unknown. Trimming took off 4 bases at V and 6 bases at J, with 4 bases between the two ends. The CDR3 is 12 residues long. CDR1 is SGHDN, CDR2 FVKESK, per germline. This sample is drawn from a study of OX40 agonist ivuxolimab in advanced cancers. Across the whole study: Around 40% of patients had received prior checkpoint inhibitor therapy. Study findings and constraints: Expanded peripheral T cells had an undetermined antigen specificity. Clones of CD4+ and CD8+ blood T cells grew by week 6 at doses of 0.1 to 3.0 mg/kg.

Some clones are missing from TCRdb's copy, which holds only in-frame ones; the method was immunoSEQ multiplex PCR. The sample contains 30,000 to 35,000 clones, 60% to 85% of which appear only once. The sample was CD4+ or CD8+ T cells sorted from blood, taken in a trial of the OX40 agonist ivuxolimab. The chain is built from TRBV14 and TRBJ1-6; no reliable D call. The clonotype comes from an adult with an advanced solid tumor such as melanoma, head and neck, liver or kidney cancer. The CDR3 spells CASSRSNSPLHF. CDR3 sequence (DNA): TGTGCCAGCAGCCGTTCTAATTCACCCCTCCACTTT.